This TCR beta chain is from a study of lymphopenia after photon versus proton radiotherapy. Study-wide results and caveats: Authors raise, but do not show, better survival with proton therapy.

Trimming pared 4 bases from V and 4 bases from J, leaving 13 bases between. Germline loops: CDR1 SEHNR, CDR2 FQNEAQ (reference sequence). The length of the CDR3 is 15 residues. The repertoire was sequenced with immunoSEQ multiplex PCR; TCRdb's copy has only in-frame clones and lacks some. This repertoire shows around 70,000 clones, just under 95% found once; its top ten account for around 2%. To note about this clone: The antigen remains unidentified.

This material consisted of peripheral blood, taken from a patient treated with photon-based radiotherapy. This chain uses TRBV7-9 with TRBJ1-4, with unresolved D. This TCR was sampled from a woman between 40 and 50 years old with cholangiocarcinoma. CDR3 in amino acids: CASSSYAGVNEKLFF. DNA of the CDR3: TGTGCCAGCAGCTCCTATGCCGGGGTTAATGAAAAACTGTTTTTT.